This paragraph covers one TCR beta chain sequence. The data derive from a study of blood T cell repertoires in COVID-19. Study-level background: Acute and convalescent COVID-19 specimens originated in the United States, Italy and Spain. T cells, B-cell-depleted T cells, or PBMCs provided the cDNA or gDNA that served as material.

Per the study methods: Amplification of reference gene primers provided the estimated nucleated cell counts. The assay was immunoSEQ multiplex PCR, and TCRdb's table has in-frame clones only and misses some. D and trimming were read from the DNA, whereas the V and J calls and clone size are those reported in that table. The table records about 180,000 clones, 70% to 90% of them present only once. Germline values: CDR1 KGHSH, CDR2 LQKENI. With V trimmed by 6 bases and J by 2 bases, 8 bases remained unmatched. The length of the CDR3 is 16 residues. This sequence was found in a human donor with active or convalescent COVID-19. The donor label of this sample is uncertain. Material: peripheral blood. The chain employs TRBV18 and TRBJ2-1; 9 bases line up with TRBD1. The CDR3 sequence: CASSPGQGRTYNEQFF. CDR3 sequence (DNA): TGTGCCAGCTCTCCCGGACAGGGGCGAACCTACAATGAGCAGTTCTTC.